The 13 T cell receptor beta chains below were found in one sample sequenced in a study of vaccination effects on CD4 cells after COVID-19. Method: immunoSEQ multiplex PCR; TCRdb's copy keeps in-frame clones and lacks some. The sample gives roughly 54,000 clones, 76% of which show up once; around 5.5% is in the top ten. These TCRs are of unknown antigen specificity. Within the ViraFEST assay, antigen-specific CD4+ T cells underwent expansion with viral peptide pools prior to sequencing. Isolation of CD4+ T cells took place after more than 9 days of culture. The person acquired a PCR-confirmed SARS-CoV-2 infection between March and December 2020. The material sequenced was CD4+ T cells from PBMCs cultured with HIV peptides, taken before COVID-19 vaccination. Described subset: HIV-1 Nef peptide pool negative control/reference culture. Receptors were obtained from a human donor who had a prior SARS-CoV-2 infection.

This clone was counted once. The DNA for the CDR3 is TGTGCCAGCAGTGAAGCCGGCATAGCCAAAAACATTCAGTACTTC. Its protein product is CASSEAGIAKNIQYF. This chain uses TRBV2 with TRBJ2-4; D gene ambiguous. With 0 bases removed from V and 0 bases from J, the gap between germline ends came to 6 bases. The germline V gene has CDR1 SNHLY and CDR2 FYNNEI. This CDR3 has 15 amino acids. Full variable domain (rest looked up from reference TRBV2 and TRBJ2-4): EPEVTQTPSHQVTQMGQEVILRCVPISNHLYFYWYRQILGQKVEFLVSFYNNEISEKSEIFDDQFSVERPDGSNFTLKIRSTKLEDSAMYFCASSEAGIAKNIQYFGAGTRLSVL.

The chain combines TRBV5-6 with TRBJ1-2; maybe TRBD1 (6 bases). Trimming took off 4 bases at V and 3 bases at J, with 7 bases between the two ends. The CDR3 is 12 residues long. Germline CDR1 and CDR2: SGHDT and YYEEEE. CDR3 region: CASSPGDYGYTF. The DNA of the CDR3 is TGTGCCAGCAGCCCAGGGGACTATGGCTACACCTTC.

CDR3 sequence: CASSLAGDSEAFF. The CDR3, as DNA: TGTGCCAGCAGCCTAGCGGGGGACAGCGAAGCTTTCTTT. The genes are TRBV3-1 (or the pseudogene TRBV3-2) and TRBJ1-1; 7 positions agree with TRBD1. V gave up 4 bases and J gave up 8 bases; unmatched junction bases: 7. From germline, CDR1 is LGHDT and CDR2 YNNKEL (reference sequence). The CDR3 sequence is 13 residues long.

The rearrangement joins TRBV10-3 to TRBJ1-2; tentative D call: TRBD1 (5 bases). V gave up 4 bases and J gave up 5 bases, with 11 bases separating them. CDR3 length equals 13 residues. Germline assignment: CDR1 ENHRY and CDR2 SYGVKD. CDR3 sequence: CAISGWQGYGYTF. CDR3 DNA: TGTGCCATCAGTGGTTGGCAGGGATATGGCTACACCTTC.

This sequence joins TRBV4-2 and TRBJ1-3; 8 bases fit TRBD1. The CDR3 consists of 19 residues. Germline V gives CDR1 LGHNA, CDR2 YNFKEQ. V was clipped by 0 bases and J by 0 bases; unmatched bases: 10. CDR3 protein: CASSQDGGRGLPSGNTIYF. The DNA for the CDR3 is TGTGCCAGCAGCCAAGATGGGGGCAGGGGGCTCCCCTCTGGAAACACCATATATTTT.

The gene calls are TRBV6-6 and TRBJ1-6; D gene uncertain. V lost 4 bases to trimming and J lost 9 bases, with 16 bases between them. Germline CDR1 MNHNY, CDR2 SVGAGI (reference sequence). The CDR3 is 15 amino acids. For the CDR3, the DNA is TGTGCCAGCAGTTCACGAAACGCAAACTTTTCACCCCTCCACTTT. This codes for CASSSRNANFSPLHF.

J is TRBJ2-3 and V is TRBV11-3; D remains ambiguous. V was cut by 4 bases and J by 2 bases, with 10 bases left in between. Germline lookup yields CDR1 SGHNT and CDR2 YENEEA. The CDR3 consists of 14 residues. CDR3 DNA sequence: TGTGCCAGCAGCTCAGCAATTATCACAGATACGCAGTATTTT. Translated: CASSSAIITDTQYF.

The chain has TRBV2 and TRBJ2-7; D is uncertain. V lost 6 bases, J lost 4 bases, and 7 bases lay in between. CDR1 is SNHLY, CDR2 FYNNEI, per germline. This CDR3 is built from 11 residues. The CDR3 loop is CASRDMYEQYF. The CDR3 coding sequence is TGTGCCAGCAGAGATATGTACGAGCAGTACTTC.

The CDR3 protein is CASSPQLVMGGETQYF. CDR3 coding DNA: TGTGCCAGCAGCCCCCAACTTGTAATGGGAGGAGAGACCCAGTACTTC. The chain has TRBV9 and TRBJ2-5, with D perhaps matching TRBD2 (6 bases). The CDR3 consists of 16 residues. Germline lookup yields CDR1 SGDLS and CDR2 YYNGEE. Trimming removed 4 bases at V and 4 bases at J, with 20 bases between.

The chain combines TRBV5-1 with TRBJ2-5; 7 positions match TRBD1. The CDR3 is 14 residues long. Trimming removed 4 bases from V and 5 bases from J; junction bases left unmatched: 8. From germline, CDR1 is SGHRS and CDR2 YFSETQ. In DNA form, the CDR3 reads TGCGCCAGCAGCGGGTGGACAGGATCGGAGACCCAGTACTTC. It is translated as CASSGWTGSETQYF.

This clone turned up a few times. CDR3: CAWSVFGPNYGYTF. The CDR3 bases are TGTGCCTGGAGTGTGTTCGGGCCTAACTATGGCTACACCTTC. The gene calls are TRBV30 and TRBJ1-2; the D is unclear. The length of the CDR3 is 14 residues. Germline CDR1 is GTSNPN and CDR2 is SVGIG (reference sequence). V was pared by 0 bases and J by 0 bases, with 8 bases between.

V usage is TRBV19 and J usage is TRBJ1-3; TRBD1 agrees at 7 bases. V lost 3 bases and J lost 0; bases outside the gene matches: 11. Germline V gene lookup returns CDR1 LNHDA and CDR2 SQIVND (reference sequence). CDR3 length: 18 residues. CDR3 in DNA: TGTGCCAGTAGTATGATCTTAGGACAGGCCAACTCTGGAAACACCATATATTTT. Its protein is CASSMILGQANSGNTIYF.

CDR3 loop: CASSFRGDTGELFF. CDR3 DNA: TGTGCCAGCAGCTTCAGGGGGGACACCGGGGAGCTGTTTTTT. This chain connects TRBV7-3 to TRBJ2-2, with D possibly matching TRBD1 (7 bases). The CDR3 length is 14 residues. Germline CDR1 is SGHTA and CDR2 is FQGTGA. The germline V and J ends were trimmed by 3 bases and 3 bases, with 8 bases remaining between them.